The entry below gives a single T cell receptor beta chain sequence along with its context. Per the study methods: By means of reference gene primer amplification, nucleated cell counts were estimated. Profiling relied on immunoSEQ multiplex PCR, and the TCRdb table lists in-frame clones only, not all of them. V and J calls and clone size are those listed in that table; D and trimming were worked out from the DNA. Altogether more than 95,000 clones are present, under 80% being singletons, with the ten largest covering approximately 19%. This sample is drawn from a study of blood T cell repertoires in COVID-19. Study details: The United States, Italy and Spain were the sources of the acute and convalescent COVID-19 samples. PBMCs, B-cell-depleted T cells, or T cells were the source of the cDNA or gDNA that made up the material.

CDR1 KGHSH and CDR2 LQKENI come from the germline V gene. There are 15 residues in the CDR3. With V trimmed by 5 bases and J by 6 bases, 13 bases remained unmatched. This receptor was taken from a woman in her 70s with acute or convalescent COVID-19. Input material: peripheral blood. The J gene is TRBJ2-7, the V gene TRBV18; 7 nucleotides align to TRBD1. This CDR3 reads CASSAAIGRGFEQYF. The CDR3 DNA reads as TGTGCCAGCTCAGCCGCTATAGGCAGGGGGTTCGAGCAGTACTTC. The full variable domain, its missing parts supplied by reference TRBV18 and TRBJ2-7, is NAGVMQNPRHLVRRRGQEARLRCSPMKGHSHVYWYRQLPEEGLKFMVYLQKENIIDESGMPKERFSAEFPKEGPSILRIQQVVRGDSAAYFCASSAAIGRGFEQYFGPGTRLTVT.